A single T cell receptor beta chain is shown here with its context. Antigen: not known. Germline V lookup: CDR1 MNHNS, CDR2 SASEGT. The length of the CDR3 is 14 residues. The V and J ends lost 7 bases and 2 bases respectively, with 12 bases between them. In the PCR, 60 Vbeta and 13 Jbeta primers were used. The protocol was immunoSEQ multiplex PCR, while the TCRdb copy is restricted to in-frame clones and leaves out a portion. The sample holds about 120,000 clones, over 8.5% seen once. The data belong to a study of cytomegalovirus exposure and HLA in healthy donors. Study-wide findings and caveats: Within the data, a cluster of highly shared sequence variants was likely a sequencing artifact. Reports described diagnosis of cytomegalovirus status by the classifier as highly specific and sensitive.

It was healthy bone marrow donors who served as donors. This clonotype was sampled from a woman between 40 and 50 years old in good health and CMV-seropositive. The chain is built from TRBV6-1 and TRBJ1-5; no firm D call. The sample was PBMCs. The CDR3 loop reads CASTPRGGNQPQHF. The CDR3 nucleotides are TGTGCCAGCACACCCCGGGGTGGCAATCAGCCCCAGCATTTT.